This T cell receptor beta chain was profiled in a study of blood T cells in healthy people across ages. Study details: Capture by template switching was about one barcoded beta molecule per two T cells.

At least ten counts were recorded for this clonotype. Antigen: not known. Study results and limitations: Diversity was higher, and naive CD4+ cells more numerous, in long-lived donors than in aged donors.

The authors ran a second PCR of 7 to 11 cycles using a sample-barcoded 5' primer and a J-beta primer mix. Every cDNA molecule carried a tag from a template-switch adaptor bearing 12 random nucleotides. MiXCR, applied by TCRdb to the 5' RACE reads, yields one record per CDR3 protein. Found here are more than 800,000 distinct CDR3 sequences, under 30% of them singletons; the top ten hold 17%. The CDR3 totals 15 residues. Losses at the gene ends were 6 bases for V and 6 bases for J; bases not matched to a gene: 11. The V gene's germline CDR1 is MDHEN and CDR2 SYDVKM. Isolated PBMCs totaled at least 6.5 million in each sample.

Sequencing was carried out using blood. V gene TRBV28 combines with J gene TRBJ1-5, with TRBD1 identical over 7 bases. This clonotype originated in a woman older than 75 in good health. The CDR3 sequence: CASSFPRQGVQPQHF. The CDR3 region has the DNA TGTGCCAGCAGCTTTCCGCGGCAGGGGGTTCAGCCCCAGCATTTT.